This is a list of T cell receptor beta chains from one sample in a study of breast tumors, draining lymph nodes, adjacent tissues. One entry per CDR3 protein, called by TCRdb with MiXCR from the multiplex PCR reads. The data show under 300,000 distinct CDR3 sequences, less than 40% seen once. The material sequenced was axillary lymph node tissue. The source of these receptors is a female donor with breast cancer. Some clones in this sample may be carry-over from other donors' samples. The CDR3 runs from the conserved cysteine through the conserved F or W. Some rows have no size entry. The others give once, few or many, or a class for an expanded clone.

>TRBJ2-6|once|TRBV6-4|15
CASSDRRTGANVLTF
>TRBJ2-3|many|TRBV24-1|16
CATSATGLSGTDTQYF
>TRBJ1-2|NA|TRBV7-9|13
CVSSLRGIDGYTF
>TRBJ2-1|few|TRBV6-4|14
CASSHEGGANEQFF
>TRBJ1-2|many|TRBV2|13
CASRDRGKGGYTF
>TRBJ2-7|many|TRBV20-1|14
CSARAVSLSYEQYF
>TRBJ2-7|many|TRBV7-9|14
CASSPAGASYEQYF
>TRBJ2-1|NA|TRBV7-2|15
CASSPGLVNYNEQFF
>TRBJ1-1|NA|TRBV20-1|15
CSARVSGEWRTEAFF
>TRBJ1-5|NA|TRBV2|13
CASRGTSGGYEHF
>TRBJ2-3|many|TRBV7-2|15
CASSLTGGPTDTQYF
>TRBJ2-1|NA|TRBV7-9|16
CASSKDGLAGYNEQFF
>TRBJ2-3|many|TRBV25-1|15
CASSESGGPTDTQYF
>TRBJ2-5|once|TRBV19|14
CARRTGTGQETQYF
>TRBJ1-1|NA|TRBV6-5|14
CASSRPDRTAEAFF
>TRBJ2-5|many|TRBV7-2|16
CASRLNSGGGGETQYF
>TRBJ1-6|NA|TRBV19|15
CASCRDRGLGSPLHF
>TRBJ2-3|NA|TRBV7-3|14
CASSLAWGRNEQYF
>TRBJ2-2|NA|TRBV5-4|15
CASSWGGGNTGELFF
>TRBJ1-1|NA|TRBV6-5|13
CASSRQGRAEAFF
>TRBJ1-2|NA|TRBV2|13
CASWIQRRYGYTF
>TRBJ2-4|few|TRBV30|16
CAWSVLVGRAENIQYF
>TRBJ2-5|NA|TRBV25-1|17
CASSEYRGTSASETQYF
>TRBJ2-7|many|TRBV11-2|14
CASSFGGTTYEQYF
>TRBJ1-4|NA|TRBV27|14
CASCPDPVFEKLFF
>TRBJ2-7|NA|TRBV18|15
CASSPKTGFSYEQYF
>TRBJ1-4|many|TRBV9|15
CASSVGQVFNEKLFF
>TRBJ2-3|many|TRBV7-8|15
CASSLEGAGTDTQYF
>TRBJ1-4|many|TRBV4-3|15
CASSQGTGTGEKLFF
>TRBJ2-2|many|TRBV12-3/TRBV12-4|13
CASGYRGSGELFF
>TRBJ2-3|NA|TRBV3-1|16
CASSTRSLAGVDTQYF
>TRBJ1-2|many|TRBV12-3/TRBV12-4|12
CASSPQTMSYTF
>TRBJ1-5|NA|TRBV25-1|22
CASSEYIQQCHRGQASNQPQHF
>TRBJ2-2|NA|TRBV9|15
CASSLAVAGFGELFF
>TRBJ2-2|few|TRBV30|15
CAWSVWRGWTGELFF
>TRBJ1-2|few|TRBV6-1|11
CASTTTGRATF
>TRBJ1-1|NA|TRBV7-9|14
CASSLGLASTEAFF
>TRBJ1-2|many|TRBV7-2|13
CASSLTRVDGYTF
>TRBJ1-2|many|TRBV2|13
CASSETIFYGYTF
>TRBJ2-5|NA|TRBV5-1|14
CASSGGTGGDTQYF
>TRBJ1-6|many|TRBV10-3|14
CAISEDSYNSPLHF
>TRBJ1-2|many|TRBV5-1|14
CASSWRGGTGPGTF
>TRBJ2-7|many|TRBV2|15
CASSEIPGAGYEQYF
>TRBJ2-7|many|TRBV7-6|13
CASSHHNSYEQYF
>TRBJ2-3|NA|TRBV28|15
CASSPSGRARDTQYF
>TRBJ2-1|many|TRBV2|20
CASKPLTGTSGRRSYNEQFF
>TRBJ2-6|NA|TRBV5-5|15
CASSDRGAGANVLTF
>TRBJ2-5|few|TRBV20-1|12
CSAEGGRETQYF
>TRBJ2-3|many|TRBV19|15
CASSLGQGGPDTQYF
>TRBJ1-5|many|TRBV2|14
CASSKTGGRQPQHF
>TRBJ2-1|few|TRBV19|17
CASSPGLAGATYNEQFF
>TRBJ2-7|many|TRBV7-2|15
CASSLGSGPYTKQYF
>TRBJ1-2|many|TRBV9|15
CASSVDNSINYGYTF
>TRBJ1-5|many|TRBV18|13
CASSRDPNQPQHF
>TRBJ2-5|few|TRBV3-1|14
CASSQGGSQETQYF